A selection of T cell receptor beta chains follows, all from one sample in a study of T cell responses to AZD1222 COVID-19 vaccine. Some clones are missing from TCRdb's copy, which holds only in-frame ones; the method was immunoSEQ multiplex PCR. The sample records 210,000 or so clones, around 94% being singletons. This specimen consisted of peripheral blood, obtained 28 days after the second dose of the MenACWY control vaccine. Source of these receptors: an adult who received the MenACWY meningococcal vaccine as a control. CDR3s include the opening cysteine and the closing phenylalanine or tryptophan. D genes are given only for firm matches. Some rows have no size entry. The others give once, few or many, or a class for an expanded clone.

CDR3aa,CDR3nt,v_gene,j_gene,abundance,d_gene
CASSLENQPQHF,TGTGCCAGCAGCTTAGAAAATCAGCCCCAGCATTTT,TRBV7-8,TRBJ1-5,once,.
CASSLVGSDTYEQYF,TGTGCCAGCAGCTTAGTCGGGTCGGACACCTACGAGCAGTACTTC,TRBV7-9,TRBJ2-7,.,.
CSGGDRPTGELFF,TGCAGCGGCGGGGACAGACCTACCGGGGAGCTGTTTTTT,TRBV29-1,TRBJ2-2,.,.
CASSLEAYGKSTDTQYF,TGCGCCAGCAGCTTGGAAGCCTACGGCAAAAGCACAGATACGCAGTATTTT,TRBV5-1,TRBJ2-3,.,.
CASSLDRGSYGYTF,TGTGCCAGCAGCTTAGATCGGGGAAGCTATGGCTACACCTTC,TRBV11-2,TRBJ1-2,once,.
CASSLTRDEQFF,TGTGCCAGTAGCCTCACAAGAGATGAGCAGTTCTTC,TRBV19,TRBJ2-1,.,.
CSARDKGEQFF,TGCAGTGCTAGAGATAAGGGAGAGCAGTTCTTC,TRBV20-1,TRBJ2-1,.,.
CATVQYRGNGYTF,TGTGCCACCGTACAGTACAGGGGGAACGGCTACACCTTC,TRBV2,TRBJ1-2,.,TRBD1
CASSYAGGNQPQHF,TGTGCCAGCAGTTATGCAGGGGGCAATCAGCCCCAGCATTTT,TRBV28,TRBJ1-5,.,.
CASSRRQDGGYEQYF,TGCGCCAGCAGCAGGAGACAGGACGGGGGCTACGAGCAGTACTTC,TRBV5-1,TRBJ2-7,.,.
CASSPPGQETQYF,TGTGCCAGCTCACCACCGGGTCAAGAGACCCAGTACTTC,TRBV18,TRBJ2-5,.,.
CASSSGLAGGPSYEQYF,TGTGCCAGCAGCTCGGGACTAGCGGGAGGGCCTTCCTACGAGCAGTACTTC,TRBV21-1,TRBJ2-7,.,.
CATSRDVGRGGGNTIYF,TGTGCCACCAGCAGAGATGTTGGGAGGGGCGGTGGAAACACCATATATTTT,TRBV15,TRBJ1-3,.,.
CASSPRDRGDYSNQPQHF,TGTGCCAGTAGCCCGCGGGACAGGGGTGACTATAGCAATCAGCCCCAGCATTTT,TRBV19,TRBJ1-5,.,TRBD1
CASSRGPTEAFF,TGCGCCAGCAGCCGGGGACCAACTGAAGCTTTCTTT,TRBV5-1,TRBJ1-1,.,.
CSATGSYEQYF,TGCAGTGCCACAGGGTCCTACGAGCAGTACTTC,TRBV20-1,TRBJ2-7,once,.
CASSSMAEGTDTQYF,TGTGCCAGCAGCTCCATGGCGGAAGGGACAGATACGCAGTATTTT,TRBV5-4,TRBJ2-3,.,.
CASSASDRGYTF,TGTGCCAGCAGCGCCTCGGACAGGGGCTACACCTTC,TRBV12-3/TRBV12-4,TRBJ1-2,.,TRBD1